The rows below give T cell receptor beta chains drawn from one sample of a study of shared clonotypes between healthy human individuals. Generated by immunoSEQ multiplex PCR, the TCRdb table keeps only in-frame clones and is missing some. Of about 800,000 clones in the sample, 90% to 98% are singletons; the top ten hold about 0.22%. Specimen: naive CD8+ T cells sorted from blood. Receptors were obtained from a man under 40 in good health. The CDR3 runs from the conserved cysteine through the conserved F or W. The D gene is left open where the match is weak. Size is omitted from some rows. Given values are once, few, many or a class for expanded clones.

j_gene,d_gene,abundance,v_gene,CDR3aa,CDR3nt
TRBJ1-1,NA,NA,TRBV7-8,CASSWDGPTEAFF,TGTGCCAGCAGCTGGGACGGGCCCACTGAAGCTTTCTTT
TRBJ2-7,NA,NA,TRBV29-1,CSVERSGDYEQYF,TGCAGCGTTGAAAGATCTGGAGACTACGAGCAGTACTTC
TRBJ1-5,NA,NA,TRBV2,CAIDSGEGGNQPQHF,TGTGCCATCGACTCAGGGGAGGGTGGCAATCAGCCCCAGCATTTT
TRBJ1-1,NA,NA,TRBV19,CASSSGPEAFF,TGTGCCAGTAGCTCAGGCCCCGAAGCTTTCTTT
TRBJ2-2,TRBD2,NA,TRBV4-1,CASSHELAGGPYTGELFF,TGCGCCAGCAGCCATGAACTAGCGGGAGGACCGTACACCGGGGAGCTGTTTTTT
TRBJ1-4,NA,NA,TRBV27,CASSSAPRGTNEKLFF,TGTGCCAGCAGTTCGGCCCCAAGGGGAACTAATGAAAAACTGTTTTTT
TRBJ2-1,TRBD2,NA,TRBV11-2,CASRKTSAFYNEQFF,TGTGCCAGCAGAAAAACTAGCGCGTTCTACAATGAGCAGTTCTTC
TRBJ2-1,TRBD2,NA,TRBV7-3,CASRSTREGPYNEQFF,TGTGCCAGCAGATCCACGCGGGAGGGCCCCTACAATGAGCAGTTCTTC
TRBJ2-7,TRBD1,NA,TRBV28,CASAKRRTGAYEQYF,TGTGCCAGCGCCAAACGGAGGACAGGGGCCTACGAGCAGTACTTC
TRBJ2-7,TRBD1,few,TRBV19,CASSIRDSYEQYF,TGTGCCAGTAGTATTCGGGACAGCTACGAGCAGTACTTC
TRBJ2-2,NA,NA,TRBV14,CASSQGTNRDTGELFF,TGTGCCAGCAGCCAAGGGACAAACAGGGACACCGGGGAGCTGTTTTTT
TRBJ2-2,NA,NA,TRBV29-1,CSVEKDQPGELFF,TGCAGCGTTGAGAAGGACCAACCCGGGGAGCTGTTTTTT
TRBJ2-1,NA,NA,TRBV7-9,CASSGSYNEQFF,TGTGCCAGCAGCGGGTCCTACAATGAGCAGTTCTTC
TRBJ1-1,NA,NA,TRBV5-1,CASSLTGAWETEAFF,TGCGCCAGCAGCCTGACCGGGGCTTGGGAGACTGAAGCTTTCTTT
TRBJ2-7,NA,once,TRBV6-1,CASSELTVAASTYEQYF,TGTGCCAGCAGTGAACTTACAGTGGCCGCTTCCACCTACGAGCAGTACTTC
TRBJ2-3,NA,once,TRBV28,CASSFWSTDTQYF,TGTGCCAGCAGTTTTTGGTCCACAGATACGCAGTATTTT